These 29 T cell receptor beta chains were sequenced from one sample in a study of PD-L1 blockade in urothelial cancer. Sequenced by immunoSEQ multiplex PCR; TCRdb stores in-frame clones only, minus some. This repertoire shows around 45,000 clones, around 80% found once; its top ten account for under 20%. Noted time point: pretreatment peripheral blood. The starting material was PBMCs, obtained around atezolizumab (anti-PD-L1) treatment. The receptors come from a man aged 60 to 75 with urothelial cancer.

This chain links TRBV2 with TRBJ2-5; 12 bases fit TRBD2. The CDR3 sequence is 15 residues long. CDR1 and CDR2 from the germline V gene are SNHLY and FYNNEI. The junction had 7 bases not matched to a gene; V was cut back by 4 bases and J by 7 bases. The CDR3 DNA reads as TGTGCCAGCAGTGGGACTAGCGGGGTGGGGGGGACCCAGTACTTC. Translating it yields CASSGTSGVGGTQYF.

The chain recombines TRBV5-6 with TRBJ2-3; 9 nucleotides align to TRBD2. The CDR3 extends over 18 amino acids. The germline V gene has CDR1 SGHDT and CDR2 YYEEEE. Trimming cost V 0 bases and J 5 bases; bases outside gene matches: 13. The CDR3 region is CASSLALAGVTEGDTQYF. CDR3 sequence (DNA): TGTGCCAGCAGCTTGGCGTTAGCGGGGGTGACAGAGGGAGATACGCAGTATTTT.

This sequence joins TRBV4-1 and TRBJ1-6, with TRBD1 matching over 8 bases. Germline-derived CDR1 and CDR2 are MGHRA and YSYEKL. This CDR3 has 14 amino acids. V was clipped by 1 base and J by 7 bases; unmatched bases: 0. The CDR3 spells CASSQGQGNSPLHF. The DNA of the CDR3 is TGCGCCAGCAGCCAAGGACAGGGGAATTCACCCCTCCACTTT.

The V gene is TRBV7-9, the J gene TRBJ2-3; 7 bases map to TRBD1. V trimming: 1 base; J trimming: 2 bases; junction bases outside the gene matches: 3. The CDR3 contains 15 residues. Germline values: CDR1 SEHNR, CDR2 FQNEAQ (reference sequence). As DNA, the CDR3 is TGTGCCAGCAGCTTAGTGACAGGGACCACAGATACGCAGTATTTT. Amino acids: CASSLVTGTTDTQYF.

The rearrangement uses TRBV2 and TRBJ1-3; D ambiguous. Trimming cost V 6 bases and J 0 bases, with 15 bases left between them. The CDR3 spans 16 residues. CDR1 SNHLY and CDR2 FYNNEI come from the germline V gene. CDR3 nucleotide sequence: TGTGCCAGCAGCCCCTTGGCGGGTATCTCTGGAAACACCATATATTTT. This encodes CASSPLAGISGNTIYF.

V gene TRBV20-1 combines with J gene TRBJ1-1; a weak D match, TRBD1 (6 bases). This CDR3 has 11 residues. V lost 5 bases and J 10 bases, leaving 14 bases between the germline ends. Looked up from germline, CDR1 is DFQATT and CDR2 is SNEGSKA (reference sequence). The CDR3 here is CSAPGTRRAFF. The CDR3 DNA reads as TGCAGTGCTCCCGGGACACGGCGAGCTTTCTTT.

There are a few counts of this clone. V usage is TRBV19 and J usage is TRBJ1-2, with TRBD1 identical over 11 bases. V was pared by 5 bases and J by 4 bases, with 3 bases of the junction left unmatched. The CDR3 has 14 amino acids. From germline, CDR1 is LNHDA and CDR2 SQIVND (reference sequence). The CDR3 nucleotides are TGTGCCAGTAGTCCGGGACAGGGGGTCTATGGCTACACCTTC. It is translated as CASSPGQGVYGYTF.

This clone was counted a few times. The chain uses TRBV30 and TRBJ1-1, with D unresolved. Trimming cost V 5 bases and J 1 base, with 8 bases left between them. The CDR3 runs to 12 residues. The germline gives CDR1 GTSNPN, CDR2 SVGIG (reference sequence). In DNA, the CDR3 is TGTGCCTGGGGTAGACAGAACACTGAAGCTTTCTTT. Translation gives CAWGRQNTEAFF.

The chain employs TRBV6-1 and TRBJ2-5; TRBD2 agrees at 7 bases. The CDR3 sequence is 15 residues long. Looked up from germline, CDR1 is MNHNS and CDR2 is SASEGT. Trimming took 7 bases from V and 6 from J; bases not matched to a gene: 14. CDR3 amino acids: CASTREAGMHQTQYF. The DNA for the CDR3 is TGTGCCAGCACGAGGGAAGCGGGAATGCATCAGACCCAGTACTTC.

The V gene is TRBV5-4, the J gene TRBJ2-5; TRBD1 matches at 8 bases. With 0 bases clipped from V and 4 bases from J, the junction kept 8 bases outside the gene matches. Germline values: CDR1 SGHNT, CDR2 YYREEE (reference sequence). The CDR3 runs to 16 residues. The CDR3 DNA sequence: TGTGCCAGCAGCTTGGCGGAACGGACAGGGCCAGAGACCCAGTACTTC. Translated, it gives CASSLAERTGPETQYF.

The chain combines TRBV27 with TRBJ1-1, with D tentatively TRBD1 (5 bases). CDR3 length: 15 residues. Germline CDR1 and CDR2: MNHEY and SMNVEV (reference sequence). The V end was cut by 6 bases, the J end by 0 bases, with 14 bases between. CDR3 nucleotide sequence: TGTGCCAGCAGCCTCGGGGGGGGGATGAACACTGAAGCTTTCTTT. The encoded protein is CASSLGGGMNTEAFF.

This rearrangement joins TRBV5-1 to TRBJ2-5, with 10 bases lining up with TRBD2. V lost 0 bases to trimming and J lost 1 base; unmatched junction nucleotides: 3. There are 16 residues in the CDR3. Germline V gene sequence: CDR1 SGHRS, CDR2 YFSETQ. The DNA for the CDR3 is TGCGCCAGCAGCTTGGGTTCTAGCGGGGGCCAAGAGACCCAGTACTTC. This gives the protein CASSLGSSGGQETQYF.

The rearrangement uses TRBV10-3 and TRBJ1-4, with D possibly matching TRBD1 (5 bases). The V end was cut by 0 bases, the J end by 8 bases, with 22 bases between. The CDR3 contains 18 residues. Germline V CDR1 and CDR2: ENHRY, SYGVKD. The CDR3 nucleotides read TGTGCCATCAGTGAGTCATCCCTCTTCCGGGGGTTGTGGGAAAAACTGTTTTTT. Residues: CAISESSLFRGLWEKLFF.

The DNA for the CDR3 is TGTGCCAGCAGGAAGCGGGAGACGGACTACGAGCAGTACTTC. Its protein product is CASRKRETDYEQYF. This chain uses TRBV2 with TRBJ2-7, with 8 bases aligning to TRBD2. This CDR3 is 14 amino acids long. J lost 3 bases, V lost 6 bases, and 7 bases had no gene match. Germline V gives CDR1 SNHLY, CDR2 FYNNEI.

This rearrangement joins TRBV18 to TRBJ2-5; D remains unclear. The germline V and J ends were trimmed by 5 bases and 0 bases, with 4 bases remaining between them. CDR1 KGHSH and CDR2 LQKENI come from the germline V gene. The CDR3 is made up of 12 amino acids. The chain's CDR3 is CASSSYQETQYF. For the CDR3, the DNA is TGTGCCAGCTCATCGTACCAAGAGACCCAGTACTTC. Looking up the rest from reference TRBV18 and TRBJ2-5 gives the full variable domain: NAGVMQNPRHLVRRRGQEARLRCSPMKGHSHVYWYRQLPEEGLKFMVYLQKENIIDESGMPKERFSAEFPKEGPSILRIQQVVRGDSAAYFCASSSYQETQYFGPGTRLLVL.

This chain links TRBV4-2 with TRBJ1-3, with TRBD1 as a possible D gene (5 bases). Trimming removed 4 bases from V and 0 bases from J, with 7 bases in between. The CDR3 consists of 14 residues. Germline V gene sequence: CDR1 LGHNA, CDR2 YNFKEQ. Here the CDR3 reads CASSRGVSGNTIYF. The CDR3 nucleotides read TGTGCCAGCAGCCGGGGGGTCTCTGGAAACACCATATATTTT.

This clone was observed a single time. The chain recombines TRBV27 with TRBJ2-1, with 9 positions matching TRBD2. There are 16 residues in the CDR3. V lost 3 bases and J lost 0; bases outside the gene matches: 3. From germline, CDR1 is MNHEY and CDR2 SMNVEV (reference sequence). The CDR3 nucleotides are TGTGCCAGCAGTTTGCTAGCGGGAAGCTCCTACAATGAGCAGTTCTTC. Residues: CASSLLAGSSYNEQFF.

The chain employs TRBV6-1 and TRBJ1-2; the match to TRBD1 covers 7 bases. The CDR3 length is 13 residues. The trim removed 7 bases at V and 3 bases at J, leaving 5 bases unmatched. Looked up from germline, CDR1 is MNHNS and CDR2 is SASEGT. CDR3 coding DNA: TGTGCCAGCACAGAACAGGGGTACTATGGCTACACCTTC. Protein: CASTEQGYYGYTF.

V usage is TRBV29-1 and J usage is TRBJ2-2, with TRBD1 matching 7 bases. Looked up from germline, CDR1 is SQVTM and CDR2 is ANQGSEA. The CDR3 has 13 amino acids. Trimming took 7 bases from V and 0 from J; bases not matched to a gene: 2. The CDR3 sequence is CSEGQSNTGELFF. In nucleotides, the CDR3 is TGCAGCGAGGGACAGTCGAACACCGGGGAGCTGTTTTTT.

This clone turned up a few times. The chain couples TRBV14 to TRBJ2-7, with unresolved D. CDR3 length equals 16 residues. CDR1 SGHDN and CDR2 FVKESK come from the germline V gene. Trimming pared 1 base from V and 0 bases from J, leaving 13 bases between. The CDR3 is CASSQAKTTISYEQYF. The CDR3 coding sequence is TGTGCCAGCAGCCAAGCGAAGACAACGATCTCCTACGAGCAGTACTTC.

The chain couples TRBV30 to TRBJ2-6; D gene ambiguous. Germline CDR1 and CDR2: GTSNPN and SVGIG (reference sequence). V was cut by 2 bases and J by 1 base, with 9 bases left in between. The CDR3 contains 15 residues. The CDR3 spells CAWSFWRSGANVLTF. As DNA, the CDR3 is TGTGCCTGGAGTTTCTGGCGGTCTGGGGCCAACGTCCTGACTTTC.

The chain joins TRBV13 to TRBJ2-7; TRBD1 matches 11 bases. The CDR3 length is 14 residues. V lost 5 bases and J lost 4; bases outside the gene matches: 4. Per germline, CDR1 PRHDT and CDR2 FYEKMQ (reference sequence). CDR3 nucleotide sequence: TGTGCCAGCAGCCTCGGGACAGGGGGTTACGAGCAGTACTTC. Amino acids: CASSLGTGGYEQYF.

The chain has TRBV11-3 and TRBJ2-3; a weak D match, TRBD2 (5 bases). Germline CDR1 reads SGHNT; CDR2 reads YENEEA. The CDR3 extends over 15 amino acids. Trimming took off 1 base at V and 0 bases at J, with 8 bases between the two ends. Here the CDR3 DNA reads TGTGCCAGCAGCTTAGGGGGAGCTAGCACAGATACGCAGTATTTT. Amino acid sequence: CASSLGGASTDTQYF.

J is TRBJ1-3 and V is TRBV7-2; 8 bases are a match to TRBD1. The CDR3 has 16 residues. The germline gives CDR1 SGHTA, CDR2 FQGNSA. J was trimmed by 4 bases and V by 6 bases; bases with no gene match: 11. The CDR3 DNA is TGTGCCAGCAGAGCCCCTCAGGGGGCGCCCGGAAACACCATATATTTT. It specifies CASRAPQGAPGNTIYF.

DNA of the CDR3: TGTGCCTGGGGCAAGGCAGGGTGGAACTATGGCTACACCTTC. Translated, it gives CAWGKAGWNYGYTF. V is TRBV30 and J is TRBJ1-2; weak D call: TRBD1 (5 bases). V shed 5 bases and J shed 2 bases, with 15 bases lying between them. Germline values: CDR1 GTSNPN, CDR2 SVGIG (reference sequence). The CDR3 consists of 14 residues.

The CDR3 DNA reads TGCGCCAGCAGGGGGCGGGGGGTCTACAATGAGCAGTTCTTC. This encodes CASRGRGVYNEQFF. J is TRBJ2-1 and V is TRBV10-1; 8 bases agree with TRBD2. Germline V gene data show CDR1 as WNHNN and CDR2 as SYGVQD (reference sequence). J lost 3 bases, V lost 6 bases, and 4 bases had no gene match. This CDR3 spans 14 amino acids.

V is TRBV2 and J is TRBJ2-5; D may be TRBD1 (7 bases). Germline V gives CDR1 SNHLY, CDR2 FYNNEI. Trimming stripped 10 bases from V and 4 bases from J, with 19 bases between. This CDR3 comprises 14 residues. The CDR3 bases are TGTGCCATCTCAGGGGGGCAGGGTTTAGAGACCCAGTACTTC. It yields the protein CAISGGQGLETQYF.

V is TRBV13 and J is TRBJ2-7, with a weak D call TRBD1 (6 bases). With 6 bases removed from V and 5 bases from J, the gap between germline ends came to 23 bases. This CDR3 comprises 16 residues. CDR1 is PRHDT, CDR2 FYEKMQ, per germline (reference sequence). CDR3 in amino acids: CASSPLQGSVLNEQYF. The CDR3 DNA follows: TGTGCCAGCAGTCCTCTCCAGGGGTCGGTTTTAAACGAGCAGTACTTC.

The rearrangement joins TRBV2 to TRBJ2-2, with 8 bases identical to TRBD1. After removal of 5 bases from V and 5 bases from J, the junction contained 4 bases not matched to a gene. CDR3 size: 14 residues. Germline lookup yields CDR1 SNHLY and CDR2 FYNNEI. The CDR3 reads CASSLTGVTGELFF. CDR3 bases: TGTGCCAGCAGTCTGACAGGGGTAACCGGGGAGCTGTTTTTT.